The entry below describes one T cell receptor (beta chain). This sample is part of a study of blood T cell repertoires in COVID-19. Study-level background: The analysed material was cDNA or gDNA that came from T cells, B-cell-depleted T cells, or PBMCs.

Sequencing was performed with immunoSEQ multiplex PCR; in TCRdb, only in-frame clones are kept and a portion is missing. The data contain about 140,000 clones, roughly 80% of them seen just once; the ten biggest clones take up over 5%. The CDR3 consists of 15 residues. Germline CDR1 is MNHNY and CDR2 is SVGAGI (reference sequence). The ends were cut back, 6 bases at V and 3 bases at J, with 17 bases in the middle. Sequences were obtained from peripheral blood. This receptor was identified in a human donor in a cohort sampled during active COVID-19. The V call is TRBV6-6, the J call TRBJ1-2; the D gene is possibly TRBD1 (6 bases). CDR3 in amino acids: CASSLLQGRDYGYTF. Here the CDR3 DNA reads TGTGCCAGCAGCCTACTACAGGGACGTGACTATGGCTACACCTTC.